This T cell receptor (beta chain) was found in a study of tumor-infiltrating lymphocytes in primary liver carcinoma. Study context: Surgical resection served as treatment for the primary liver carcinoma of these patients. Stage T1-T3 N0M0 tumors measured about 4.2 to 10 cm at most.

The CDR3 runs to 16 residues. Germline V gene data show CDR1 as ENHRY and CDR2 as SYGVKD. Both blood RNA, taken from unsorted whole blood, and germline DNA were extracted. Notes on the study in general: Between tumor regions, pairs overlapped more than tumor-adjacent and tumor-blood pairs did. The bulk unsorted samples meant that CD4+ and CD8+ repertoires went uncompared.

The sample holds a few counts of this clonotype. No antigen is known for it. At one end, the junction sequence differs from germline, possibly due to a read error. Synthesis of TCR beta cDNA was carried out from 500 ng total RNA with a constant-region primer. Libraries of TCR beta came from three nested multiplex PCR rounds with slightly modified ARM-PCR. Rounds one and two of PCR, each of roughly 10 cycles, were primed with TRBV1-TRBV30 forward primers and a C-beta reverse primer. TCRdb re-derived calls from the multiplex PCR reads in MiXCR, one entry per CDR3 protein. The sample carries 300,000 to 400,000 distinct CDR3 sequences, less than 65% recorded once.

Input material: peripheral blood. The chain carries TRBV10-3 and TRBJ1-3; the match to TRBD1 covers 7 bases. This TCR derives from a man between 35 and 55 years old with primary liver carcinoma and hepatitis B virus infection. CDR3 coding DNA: TGTGCCATCATGGGAATGACAGGGAGCTCTGGAAACGCCATATATTTT. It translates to CAIMGMTGSSGNAIYF.